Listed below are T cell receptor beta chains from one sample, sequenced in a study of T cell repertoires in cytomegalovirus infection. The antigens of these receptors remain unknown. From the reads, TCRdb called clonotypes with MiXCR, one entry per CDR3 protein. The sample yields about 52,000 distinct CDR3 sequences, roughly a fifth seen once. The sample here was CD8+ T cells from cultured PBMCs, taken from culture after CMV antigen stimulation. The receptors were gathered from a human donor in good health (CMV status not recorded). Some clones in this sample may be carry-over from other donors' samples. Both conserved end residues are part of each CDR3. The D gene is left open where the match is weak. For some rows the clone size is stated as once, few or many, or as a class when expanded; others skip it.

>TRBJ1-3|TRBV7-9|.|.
CASSRTESAGGNTIYF
TGTGCCAGCAGCCGGACAGAGAGTGCCGGCGGGAACACCATATATTTT
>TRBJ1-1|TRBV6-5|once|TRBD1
CASTEGQLNTEAFF
TGTGCCAGCACCGAGGGACAGTTGAACACTGAAGCTTTCTTT
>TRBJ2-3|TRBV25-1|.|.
CASSEHFPGTLRDTQYF
TGTGCCAGCAGTGAACACTTCCCCGGGACCCTCCGAGATACGCAGTATTTT
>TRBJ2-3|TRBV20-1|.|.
CSARDEVSSSTDTQYF
TGCAGTGCTAGAGATGAGGTCAGCAGTAGCACAGATACGCAGTATTTT
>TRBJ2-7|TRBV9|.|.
CASSDTPRGEQYF
TGTGCCAGCAGCGATACTCCCCGGGGAGAGCAGTACTTC
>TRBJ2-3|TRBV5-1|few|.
CASSPGDRRASTDTQYF
TGCGCCAGCAGCCCAGGGGACCGCCGTGCTAGCACAGATACGCAGTATTTT
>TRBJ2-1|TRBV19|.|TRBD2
CASSIASGGTNEQFF
TGTGCCAGTAGTATCGCGAGCGGGGGGACCAATGAGCAGTTCTTC
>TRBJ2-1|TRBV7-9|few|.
CASSWRDIRDEQFF
TGTGCCAGCAGCTGGCGGGACATTCGCGATGAGCAGTTCTTC
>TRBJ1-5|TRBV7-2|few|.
CASSPLPGNQPQHF
TGTGCCAGCAGCCCCCTACCCGGTAATCAGCCCCAGCATTTT
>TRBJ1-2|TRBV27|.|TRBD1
CASREGQGWYGYTF
TGTGCCTCGCGGGAGGGACAGGGGTGGTATGGCTACACCTTC
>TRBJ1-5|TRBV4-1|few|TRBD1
CASSQGQGAFQPQHF
TGCGCCAGCAGCCAGGGACAGGGGGCATTTCAGCCCCAGCATTTT
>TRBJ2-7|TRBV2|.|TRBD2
CASSEKRDSYEQYF
TGTGCCAGCAGTGAGAAGCGGGACTCCTACGAGCAGTACTTC
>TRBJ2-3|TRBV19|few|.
CASSPRDSFSDTQYF
TGTGCCAGTAGTCCCCGGGACTCTTTTTCAGATACGCAGTATTTT
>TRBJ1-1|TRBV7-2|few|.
CASSFAVRRIDRPPEAFF
TGTGCCAGCAGCTTCGCGGTAAGACGAATTGACAGGCCCCCTGAAGCTTTCTTT
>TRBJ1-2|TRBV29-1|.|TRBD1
CSVDRGDYGYTF
TGCAGCGTAGACAGGGGTGACTATGGCTACACCTTC
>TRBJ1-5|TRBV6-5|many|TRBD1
CASRRTGRNQPQHF
TGTGCCAGCAGACGGACAGGCCGCAATCAGCCCCAGCATTTT
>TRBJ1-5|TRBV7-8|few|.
CASSSSPQGPSNQPQHF
TGTGCCAGCAGCTCTAGCCCCCAGGGACCAAGCAATCAGCCCCAGCATTTT
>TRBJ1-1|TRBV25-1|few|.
CASSESGRHGPNMNTEAFF
TGTGCCAGCAGTGAGTCGGGACGGCATGGGCCTAACATGAACACTGAAGCTTTCTTT
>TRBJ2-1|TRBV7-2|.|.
CASSLELNDEQFF
TGTGCCAGCAGCTTAGAATTGAACGATGAGCAGTTCTTC
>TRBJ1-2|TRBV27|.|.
CASSSDRLVGYTF
TGTGCCAGCAGTTCCGACAGATTGGTCGGCTACACCTTC
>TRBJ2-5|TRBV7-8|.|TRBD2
CASSRIASGGGKTQYF
TGTGCCAGCAGCCGGATAGCCAGCGGGGGGGGGAAGACCCAGTACTTC
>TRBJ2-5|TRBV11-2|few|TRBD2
CASKGSGGQETQYF
TGTGCCAGCAAGGGTAGCGGGGGCCAAGAGACCCAGTACTTC
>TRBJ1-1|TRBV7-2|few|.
CASSSGQPEAFF
TGTGCCAGCAGCTCCGGACAGCCCGAAGCTTTCTTT
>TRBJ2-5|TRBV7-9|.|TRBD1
CASSLAGQLVQETQYF
TGTGCCAGCAGCTTAGCGGGACAGCTAGTCCAAGAGACCCAGTACTTC
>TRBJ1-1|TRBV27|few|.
CASSFGPNTEAFF
TGTGCCAGCAGTTTCGGTCCGAACACTGAAGCTTTCTTT
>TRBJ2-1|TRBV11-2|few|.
CASVPRWGWNEQFF
TGTGCCAGCGTCCCCCGTTGGGGGTGGAATGAGCAGTTCTTC